The clone carrying this T cell receptor (beta chain) was seen ten or more times. Per germline, CDR1 SGHDN and CDR2 FVKESK. The CDR3 runs 14 residues. V was trimmed by 4 bases and J by 6 bases, leaving 10 bases between them. Noted time point: healthy volunteer bleed at 6 weeks. Total RNA extraction was carried out from unfractionated whole blood. This specimen belongs to a study of human T cells and chemical hapten exposure. Per the study methods: Sample TCR counts, which ranged from about 20,000 to 690,600, had a median of around 96,000. TCRdb re-derived calls from the RACE reads in MiXCR, one entry per CDR3 protein. In this record, the V and J calls reflect TCRdb's handling and not the investigators' own analysis. The repertoire has 65,000 or so distinct CDR3 sequences, 6% to 7% of them found once; the top ten carry 3% to 4%.

The specimen sequenced was whole blood. The rearrangement uses TRBV14 and TRBJ1-6; D ambiguous. This sequence originates from a female donor in good health. Some clones in this sample may be carry-over from other donors' samples. CDR3 sequence (DNA): TGTGCCAGCAGCCCAGACTGGGTTAATTCACCCCTCCACTTT. This sequence encodes CASSPDWVNSPLHF.